This section outlines one T cell receptor (beta chain) sequence together with its context. Its antigen is unknown. The data originate from a study of cytomegalovirus exposure and HLA in healthy donors. Study findings and constraints: Across HLA loci, a later analysis found differing TCR association rates, with DRB1 most and HLA-C fewest. In a later analysis, most CMV-associated TCR beta chains appeared HLA-restricted.

Researchers ran the PCR with 60 Vbeta and 13 Jbeta primers. Clones were read by immunoSEQ multiplex PCR, and TCRdb kept only the in-frame ones, dropping some. Of more than 120,000 clones in the sample, roughly 80% were seen once. The CDR3 is 17 residues long. The germline CDR1 and CDR2 sequences are SGHRS and YFSETQ. The V segment lost 2 bases and the J segment 0 bases; nucleotides outside the gene matches: 2. V and J are TRBV5-1 and TRBJ2-2; 12 bases line up with TRBD2. This sequence was found in a woman aged 30 to 39 in good health and CMV-seronegative. Source material: PBMCs. CDR3 nucleotides: TGCGCCAGCAGCTTCACTAGCGGGGGGACGAACACCGGGGAGCTGTTTTTT. As protein: CASSFTSGGTNTGELFF.